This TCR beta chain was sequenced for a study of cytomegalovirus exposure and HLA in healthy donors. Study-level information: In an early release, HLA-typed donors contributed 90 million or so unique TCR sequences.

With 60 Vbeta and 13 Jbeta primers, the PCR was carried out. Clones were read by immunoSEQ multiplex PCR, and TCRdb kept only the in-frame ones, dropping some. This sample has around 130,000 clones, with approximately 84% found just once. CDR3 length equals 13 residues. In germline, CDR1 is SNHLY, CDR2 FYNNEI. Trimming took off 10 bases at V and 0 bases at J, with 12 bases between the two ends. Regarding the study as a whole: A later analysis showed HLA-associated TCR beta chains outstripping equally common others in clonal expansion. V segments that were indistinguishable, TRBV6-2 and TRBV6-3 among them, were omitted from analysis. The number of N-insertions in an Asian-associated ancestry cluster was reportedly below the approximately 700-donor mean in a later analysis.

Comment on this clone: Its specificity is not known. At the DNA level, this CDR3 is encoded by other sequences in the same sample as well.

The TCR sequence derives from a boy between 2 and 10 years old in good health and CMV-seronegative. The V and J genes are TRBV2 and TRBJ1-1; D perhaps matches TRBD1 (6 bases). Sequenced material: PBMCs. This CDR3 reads CATGGLVNTEAFF. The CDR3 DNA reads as TGTGCCACCGGGGGGCTGGTGAACACTGAAGCTTTCTTT.